The entry below describes one T cell receptor (beta chain). Qualities for individual bases were not recorded, and no much larger clone is one base off. This entry comes from a study of graft-versus-host responses after intestinal transplantation (dated by TCRdb to about 2021). Regarding the study in general: The transplants that recipients received were multivisceral, liver-intestinal, or isolated intestinal. Every recipient was given anti-thymocyte globulin induction, followed by about 3 years of maintenance tacrolimus and steroids. Donor T cell macrochimerism was defined as a peak of at least 4% donor T cells among recipient peripheral blood mononuclear cells. After intestinal transplantation, graft-versus-host and host-versus-graft alloreactive T cell clones were followed in the graft, circulation and bone marrow using bulk TCR-beta CDR3 sequencing. Alloreactive clones were identified by sequencing pre-transplant mixed lymphocyte reaction products and comparing these products with unstimulated pre-transplant donor and recipient T cells. Rather than being sequenced by the commercial service, samples from a few later patients were sequenced in-house on an Illumina MiSeq and processed with MiXCR. Of the 20 to 30 intestinal transplant recipients enrolled in the cohort, one of whom was a retransplant, a few patients without pretransplant specimens were excluded. Here is what the overall study found, with its caveats: The conclusions were limited by the relatively low number and heterogeneity of the intestinal transplant patients. Early after transplant, declines in HvG clones were associated with peak levels of circulating GvH clones. GvH clones were detected in recipient bone marrow, and some appeared earlier in ileal mucosa or blood, consistent with an intestinal mucosal origin. High GvH to HvG T cell clonal ratios were observed in the allografts of patients with donor T cell macrochimerism.

The time point label here, explained by the study, means: cells obtained before transplantation from donor or recipient. In the mixed lymphocyte reactions, roughly 200,000 CFSE-labeled pre-transplant responders were plated with roughly 200,000 irradiated violet-dye-labeled stimulators and cultured for six to seven days. Proliferating CD3+CD4+CFSE-low and CD3+CD8+CFSE-low responder cells were FACS-sorted on a BD Influx sorter after the mixed lymphocyte reaction. Library preparation used the immunoSEQ multiplex PCR assay. For most patients, genomic DNA was isolated with the Qiagen DNeasy Blood and Tissue Kit and sent frozen to Adaptive Biotechnologies for TCR sequencing. For most patients, genomic DNA was subjected to high-throughput TCR-beta CDR3 sequencing by Adaptive Biotechnologies. The study's processing was this. TCR sequencing data were retrieved from Adaptive's ImmunoSEQ software for 15 to 20 patients, whereas a few other patients were processed with MiXCR and VDJtools. CD4 versus CD8 sorting errors were corrected by removing sequences found in both subsets at a frequency ratio below 5:1. CDR3 nucleotide sequences shared between donor and recipient were removed because their origin could not be assigned. Alloreactive clones required at least 2-fold expansion over unstimulated cells and minimum CFSE-low frequency of 0.002% (template counts) or 0.001% (read counts). A clone was considered mappable if detected in the sequenced pre-transplant spleen, lymph node, or MLR CFSE-low populations of the donor or recipient. Cumulative frequency of alloreactive clones was calculated as a percentage of all sequences weighted by copy number. Here the immuneACCESS table is served through TCRdb, limited to in-frame sequences with V and J called. Missing clones are a known gap in these copies; in checked studies unresolved V genes cover under half, and the rest lacks a known reason. V and J calls and clone size are those listed in that table; D and trimming were worked out from the DNA. In all, the sample holds 20,000 to 25,000 clones, and roughly two fifths of those were seen once. Over 1.1% of the sample is taken by the ten largest.

The sequencing used alloreactive CD8+ T cells from a mixed lymphocyte reaction culture, collected before transplantation. The intended sense of this specimen's cell subset or site label: CFSE-low proliferating T cells sorted from roughly six-day pre-transplant mixed lymphocyte reaction (GvH or HvG direction). The receptor was derived from a human patient who was an organ donor for intestinal transplantation.

The CDR3 region has the sequence CASFKGAGTQYF. Here is the DNA: TGTGCCAGCTTTAAGGGCGCGGGGACCCAGTACTTC. The sequence is built from TRBV2 and TRBJ2-5; matching of 5 bases hints at TRBD2 as the D gene. CDR1 is given as SNHLY and CDR2 as FYNNEI, both from the germline V gene. Trimming takes 8 bases from V and 7 bases from J, and the germline ends sit 14 bases apart. Counted from cysteine to phenylalanine, this CDR3 has 12 amino acids. Only the CDR3 DNA is retained, 36 bases long and in frame from the first base.